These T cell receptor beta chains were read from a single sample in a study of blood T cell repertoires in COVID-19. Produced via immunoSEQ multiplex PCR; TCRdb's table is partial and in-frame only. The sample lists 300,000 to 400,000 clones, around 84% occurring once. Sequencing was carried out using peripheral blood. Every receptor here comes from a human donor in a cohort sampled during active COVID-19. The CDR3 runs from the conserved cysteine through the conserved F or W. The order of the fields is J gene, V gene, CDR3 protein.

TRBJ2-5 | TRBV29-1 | CSGAQGGETQYF
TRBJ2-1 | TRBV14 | CASSPTGRSYNEQFF
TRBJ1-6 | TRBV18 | CASTDRRDTSALHF
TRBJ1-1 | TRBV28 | CASIPSQDGAEAFF
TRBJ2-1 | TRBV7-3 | CASSLSGAEIYNEQFF
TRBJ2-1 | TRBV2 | CASSEASGRPNEQFF
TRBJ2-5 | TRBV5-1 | CASSPAGGYPSSETQYF
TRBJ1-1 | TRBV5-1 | CASREGPENTEAFF
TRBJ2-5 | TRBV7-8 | CASSYTSGWGETQYF
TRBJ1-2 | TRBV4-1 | CASSQEGNYGYTF
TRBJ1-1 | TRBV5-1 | CASSLGAGLTNEAFF
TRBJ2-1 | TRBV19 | CASSPAGGYEQFF
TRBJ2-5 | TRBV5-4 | CASSLIGRVSGGAETQYF
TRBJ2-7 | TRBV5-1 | CASSLLNRVDEQYF
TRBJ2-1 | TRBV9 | CASSVDAGNYNEQFF
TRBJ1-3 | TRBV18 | CASSPVTVRNTIYF
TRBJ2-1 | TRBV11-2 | CASSQRQGGPYNEQFF
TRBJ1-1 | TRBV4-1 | CASSQEEGALGNTEAFF
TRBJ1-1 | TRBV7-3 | CASSLQGMNTEAFF
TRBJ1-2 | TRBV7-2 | CASSLVGESLDGYTF
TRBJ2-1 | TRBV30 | CASRNSGSRYNEQFF
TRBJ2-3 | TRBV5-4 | CASSLRTSTDTQYF
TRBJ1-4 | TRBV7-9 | CASSYSGQGIEKLFF
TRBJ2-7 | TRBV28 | CASRKGQGGSEQYF
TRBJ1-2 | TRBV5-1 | CASSLAIPAEGRGAGYTF
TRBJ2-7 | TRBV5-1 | CASSLVQGSDEQYF
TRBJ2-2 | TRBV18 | CASSPTGFRELFF
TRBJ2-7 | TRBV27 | CASSSTSYEQYF
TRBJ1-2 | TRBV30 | CALALGYGYTF
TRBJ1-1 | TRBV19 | CASSRGDRDTEAFF
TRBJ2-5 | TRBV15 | CATSRGLRGGPWETQYF
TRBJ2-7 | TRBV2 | CASNPSDRVGEQYF
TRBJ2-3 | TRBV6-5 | CASGRDLTDTQYF
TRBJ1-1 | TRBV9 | CASSPHSTGTGAFTEAFF
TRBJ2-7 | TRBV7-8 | CASSLVSGAERTSEQYF
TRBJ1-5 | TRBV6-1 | CASSEANRRGLQKYQPQHF
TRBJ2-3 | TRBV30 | CAWGTSTDTQYF
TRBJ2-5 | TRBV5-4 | CASSLAAGEETQYF
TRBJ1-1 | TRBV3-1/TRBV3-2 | CASSQNSGRGNTEAFF
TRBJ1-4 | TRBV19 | CASSPRQGGMTNEKLFF
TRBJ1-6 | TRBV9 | CASSVSGTGLQNSPLHF
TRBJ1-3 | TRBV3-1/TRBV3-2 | CASSRSPGQGAMNTIYF
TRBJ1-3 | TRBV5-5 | CASSSAGTGDTIYF